Below, 25 T cell receptor beta chains from the same sample are listed, as sequenced in a study of T-cell reconstitution after alpha-beta-depleted transplantation in children. Library preparation (for TCRbeta) was performed with unique molecular identifiers. TCRdb reanalysed the PCR reads using MiXCR and keeps one entry per CDR3 protein. The table records 180,000 or so distinct CDR3 sequences, about 6% of them present only once. The sequences come from PBMCs, collected before TCRalphabeta/CD19-depleted stem cell transplant. All receptors come from a girl in the first two years of life with combined immunodeficiency, due to receive a stem cell transplant.

This clonotype was detected ten times or more. J is TRBJ2-7 and V is TRBV27; TRBD1 is a possible D gene (6 bases). Germline assignment: CDR1 MNHEY and CDR2 SMNVEV (reference sequence). The CDR3 is 16 residues long. Trimming shortened V by 2 bases and J by 4 bases, and 18 bases separated the two germline ends. The CDR3 loop is CASSLVGTQLPYEQYF. The CDR3 DNA is TGTGCCAGCAGTTTAGTCGGGACACAACTACCTTACGAGCAGTACTTC.

This clonotype was seen ten or more times. CDR3 nucleotide sequence: TGCAGCGTTGACGGAGCCGGTTATGGCTACACCTTC. Its protein is CSVDGAGYGYTF. The rearrangement joins TRBV29-1 to TRBJ1-2; D remains ambiguous. The CDR3 is made up of 12 amino acids. V was cut by 3 bases and J by 5 bases, with 10 bases left in between. The germline CDR1 and CDR2 sequences are SQVTM and ANQGSEA.

This clonotype occurred many times. The chain links TRBV2 to TRBJ2-3; the D gene is possibly TRBD2 (6 bases). The CDR3 length is 15 residues. The ends were cut back, 5 bases at V and 4 bases at J, with 16 bases in the middle. In germline, CDR1 is SNHLY, CDR2 FYNNEI. The CDR3 sequence is CASSPFGGRADTQYF. The CDR3 DNA reads TGTGCCAGCAGTCCCTTCGGGGGAAGGGCAGATACGCAGTATTTT.

This clonotype came up many times. The chain is built from TRBV29-1 and TRBJ1-2; 10 nucleotides agree with TRBD1. The CDR3 spans 16 residues. Germline CDR1 and CDR2: SQVTM and ANQGSEA. The V gene end was trimmed by 3 bases and the J gene end by 7 bases; junction bases not matched to a gene: 14. The CDR3, as DNA: TGCAGCGTTGACTCCCGGGACAGGGGAAAAGATTCTGGCTACACCTTC. Its protein is CSVDSRDRGKDSGYTF.

The V call is TRBV12-3 or TRBV12-4, the J call TRBJ2-7; the D gene is possibly TRBD2 (7 bases). CDR3 length: 17 residues. V was clipped by 8 bases and J by 2 bases, with 25 bases between them. The CDR3 nucleotides are TGTGCCAGCGGGGGGGGCCGCCAAGGATCCGGGGCCTACGAGCAGTACTTC. Translation gives CASGGGRQGSGAYEQYF.

This clonotype was counted ten times or more. This chain links TRBV12-3 or TRBV12-4 with TRBJ2-5; D not resolved. Trimming shortened V by 6 bases and J by 4 bases, and 9 bases separated the two germline ends. CDR3 length equals 12 residues. The CDR3 bases are TGTGCCAGCAGCCCGGACGGAGAGACCCAGTACTTC. This sequence encodes CASSPDGETQYF.

This chain joins TRBV29-1 and TRBJ1-2; 11 positions agree with TRBD1. V shed 0 bases and J 3 bases; nucleotides not matched to a gene: 3. The CDR3 runs to 15 residues. CDR1 is SQVTM, CDR2 ANQGSEA, per germline. The DNA of the CDR3 is TGCAGCGTTGAAGATGGACAGGGGGCGCACTATGGCTACACCTTC. This sequence encodes CSVEDGQGAHYGYTF.

Comments on this clonotype: A read error may explain this, as a much larger clone is one base away. The V gene is TRBV9, the J gene TRBJ1-2, with D hard to call. This CDR3 comprises 14 residues. The germline V gene encodes CDR1 SGDLS and CDR2 YYNGEE. CDR3 DNA sequence: TGTGCCAGCAGCGTAGGGACGGTATGTGGAGGCTACGCCTTC. Its translation is CASSVGTVCGGYAF.

The J gene is TRBJ2-1, the V gene TRBV11-3; D is perhaps TRBD2 (5 bases). This CDR3 spans 15 amino acids. The V gene's germline CDR1 is SGHNT and CDR2 YENEEA. V shed 5 bases and J shed 6 bases, with 17 bases lying between them. The CDR3 region is CASSLGLTARNEQFF. The DNA of the CDR3 is TGTGCCAGCAGCCTTGGACTCACCGCGCGCAATGAGCAGTTCTTC. The whole variable domain, remainder taken from reference TRBV11-3 and TRBJ2-1, is EAGVVQSPRYKIIEKKQPVAFWCNPISGHNTLYWYLQNLGQGPELLIRYENEEAVDDSQLPKDRFSAERLKGVDSTLKIQPAELGDSAVYLCASSLGLTARNEQFFGPGTRLTVL.

This clonotype was counted at least ten times. This rearrangement joins TRBV6-4 to TRBJ2-2, with D unclear. The CDR3 covers 13 residues. V lost 10 bases, J lost 6 bases, and 15 bases lay in between. Germline lookup yields CDR1 MRHNA and CDR2 SNTAGT. Here the CDR3 reads CANHVIRAGELFF. The CDR3 DNA is TGTGCCAACCACGTAATTAGGGCCGGGGAGCTGTTTTTT.

This clonotype was seen repeatedly, ten times or more. This sequence joins TRBV20-1 and TRBJ2-2; D might be TRBD1 (6 bases). Germline loops: CDR1 DFQATT, CDR2 SNEGSKA (reference sequence). The CDR3 has 16 amino acids. The V end lost 4 bases, the J end lost 4 bases, and 19 bases lay between the germline ends. CDR3 residues: CSAISSVGAGTGELFF. The CDR3 nucleotides are TGCAGTGCTATATCCTCTGTGGGGGCTGGCACCGGGGAGCTGTTTTTT.

This clonotype was recorded many times. The chain recombines TRBV5-6 with TRBJ1-5; D is perhaps TRBD1 (5 bases). This CDR3 contains 12 residues. The germline V gene encodes CDR1 SGHDT and CDR2 YYEEEE. The V gene lost 3 bases and the J gene lost 6 bases, with 7 bases spanning the gap. CDR3 amino acids: CASSWGSQPQHF. The CDR3 DNA sequence: TGTGCCAGCAGCTGGGGGAGTCAGCCCCAGCATTTT.

Ten or more counts support this clonotype. The chain recombines TRBV12-3 or TRBV12-4 with TRBJ2-7; D is uncertain. V lost 3 bases and J lost 0, with 9 bases in between. The CDR3 totals 14 residues. DNA of the CDR3: TGTGCCAGCAGTTTGGGGTTCCACTCCTACGAGCAGTACTTC. Its translation is CASSLGFHSYEQYF.

In this sample, this clonotype turned up many times. The genes are TRBV12-3 or TRBV12-4 and TRBJ2-7; D perhaps matches TRBD1 (6 bases). The CDR3 sequence is 15 residues long. V lost 6 bases and J 1 base, leaving 16 bases between the germline ends. In DNA form, the CDR3 reads TGTGCCAGCAGCTCTAGGGGGACGGTTTCCTACGAGCAGTACTTC. Its translation: CASSSRGTVSYEQYF.

This clonotype was counted many times. V usage is TRBV12-3 or TRBV12-4 and J usage is TRBJ1-1, with D possibly TRBD1 on 5 matching bases. The V gene lost 3 bases and the J gene lost 4 bases, with 15 bases spanning the gap. The CDR3 extends over 15 amino acids. For the CDR3, the DNA is TGTGCCAGCAGTTTTCCTCGGTGGGGGTTCACTGAAGCTTTCTTT. This translates into CASSFPRWGFTEAFF.

The table lists this clonotype with many counts. This sequence joins TRBV29-1 and TRBJ2-7; 8 bases line up with TRBD1. The trim removed 6 bases at V and 3 bases at J, leaving 10 bases unmatched. Germline V CDR1 and CDR2: SQVTM, ANQGSEA. This CDR3 comprises 14 residues. CDR3 amino acids: CSVNLQGGGYEQYF. CDR3 sequence (DNA): TGCAGCGTAAACTTACAGGGGGGTGGCTACGAGCAGTACTTC.

There are a few counts of this clonotype. The V and J genes are TRBV4-3 and TRBJ2-3; D call uncertain. This CDR3 region has 12 residues. The germline CDR1 and CDR2 sequences are LGHNA and YSLEER. V lost 1 base to trimming and J lost 7 bases, with 6 bases between them. In nucleotides, the CDR3 is TGCGCCAGCAGCCAAGGACCCTATACGCAGTATTTT. Amino acid sequence: CASSQGPYTQYF.

This clonotype was counted many times. The V call is TRBV6-5, the J call TRBJ2-4, with no clear D. Between the trimmed V and J ends, which lost 1 base and 0 bases, there was a span of 19 bases. Germline V gene data show CDR1 as MNHEY and CDR2 as SVGAGI. The CDR3 length is 19 residues. In DNA form, the CDR3 reads TGTGCCAGCAGTTACTTCCCCCCTGATACAGCGCTAGCCAAAAACATTCAGTACTTC. This encodes CASSYFPPDTALAKNIQYF.

The rearrangement uses TRBV20-1 and TRBJ2-2; possible D gene TRBD2, 6 bases. Deletions cut 2 bases from V and 3 bases from J, with 13 bases between. Germline assignment: CDR1 DFQATT and CDR2 SNEGSKA (reference sequence). This CDR3 has 15 amino acids. The CDR3 DNA sequence: TGCAGTGCTAGACGCGGCGGGGACGACACCGGGGAGCTGTTTTTT. This translates into CSARRGGDDTGELFF.

This clonotype was counted only a few times. The chain employs TRBV4-2 and TRBJ2-7; D call uncertain. This CDR3 spans 14 amino acids. V lost 4 bases and J lost 0, with 10 bases in between. CDR1 and CDR2 (germline): LGHNA, YNFKEQ. In DNA, the CDR3 is TGTGCCAGCAGCCCCCGGCACGGCTCCTACGAGCAGTACTTC. Its protein is CASSPRHGSYEQYF.

This clonotype occurred many times. The V call is TRBV28, the J call TRBJ2-1, with 9 bases that match TRBD1. CDR1 is MDHEN, CDR2 SYDVKM, per germline. J gave up 9 bases and V 5 bases, and 11 bases lay outside the gene matches. The CDR3 sequence is 15 residues long. CDR3 bases: TGTGCCAGCAGTCCCGGGACAGGGAGGGCGGGTGAGCAGTTCTTC. It yields the protein CASSPGTGRAGEQFF.

This clonotype was found many times. The J gene is TRBJ2-3, the V gene TRBV29-1, with D perhaps given as TRBD1 or TRBD2 (5 bases each). Germline V gene sequence: CDR1 SQVTM, CDR2 ANQGSEA. The CDR3 loop spans 14 amino acids. The germline V and J ends were trimmed by 6 bases and 0 bases, with 13 bases remaining between them. Here the CDR3 DNA reads TGCAGCGTGGCCGGGACGGGTAGCACAGATACGCAGTATTTT. Residues: CSVAGTGSTDTQYF.

This clonotype was picked up many times. This sequence joins TRBV4-3 and TRBJ2-2; maybe TRBD1 (5 bases). CDR1 and CDR2 from the germline V gene are LGHNA and YSLEER. This CDR3 comprises 13 residues. V shed 0 bases and J shed 8 bases, with 7 bases lying between them. CDR3 nucleotides: TGCGCCAGCAGCCAAGAAGCAGGGGGGGAGCTGTTTTTT. It yields the protein CASSQEAGGELFF.

This clonotype occurred many times. The chain carries TRBV29-1 and TRBJ2-7; D is possibly TRBD1 (5 bases). The V gene lost 6 bases and the J gene lost 2 bases, with 11 bases spanning the gap. The length of the CDR3 is 12 residues. The V gene's germline CDR1 is SQVTM and CDR2 ANQGSEA. CDR3 nucleotide sequence: TGCAGCGTCGCAGGGTCCACCTACGAGCAGTACTTC. It yields the protein CSVAGSTYEQYF.

This clonotype was counted ten times or more. CDR3 loop: CATSRDRSGRVGEQFF. DNA for the CDR3: TGTGCCACCAGCAGAGACCGTAGCGGGAGGGTGGGTGAGCAGTTCTTC. This chain links TRBV15 with TRBJ2-1; 11 bases are shared with TRBD2. Trimming removed 0 bases from V and 9 bases from J; junction bases left unmatched: 7. Germline assignment: CDR1 LNHNV and CDR2 YYDKDF (reference sequence). The CDR3 sequence is 16 residues long.